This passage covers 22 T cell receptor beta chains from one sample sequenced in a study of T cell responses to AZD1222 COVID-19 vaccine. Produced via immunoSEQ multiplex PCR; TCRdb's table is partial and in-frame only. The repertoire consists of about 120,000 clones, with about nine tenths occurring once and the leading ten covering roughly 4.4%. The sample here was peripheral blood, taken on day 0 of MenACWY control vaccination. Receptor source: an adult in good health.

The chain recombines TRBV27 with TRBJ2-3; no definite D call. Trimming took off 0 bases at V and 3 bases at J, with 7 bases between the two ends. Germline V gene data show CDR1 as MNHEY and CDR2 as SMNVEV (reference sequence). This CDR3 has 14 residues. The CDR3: CASSLSRQTDTQYF. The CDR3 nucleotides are TGTGCCAGCAGTTTATCCAGACAAACAGATACGCAGTATTTT.

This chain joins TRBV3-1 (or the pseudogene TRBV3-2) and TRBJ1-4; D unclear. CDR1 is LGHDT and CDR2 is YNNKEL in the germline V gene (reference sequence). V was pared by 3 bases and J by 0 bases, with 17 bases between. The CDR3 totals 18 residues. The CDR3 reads CASSQVLESVATNEKLFF. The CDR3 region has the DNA TGTGCCAGCAGCCAGGTACTAGAATCCGTTGCAACTAATGAAAAACTGTTTTTT.

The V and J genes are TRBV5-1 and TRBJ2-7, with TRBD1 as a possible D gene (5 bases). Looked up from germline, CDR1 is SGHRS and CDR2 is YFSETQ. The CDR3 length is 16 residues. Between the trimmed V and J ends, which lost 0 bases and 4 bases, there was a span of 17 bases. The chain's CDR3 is CASSLATAGIVYEQYF. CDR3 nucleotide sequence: TGCGCCAGCAGCTTGGCCACGGCAGGGATAGTGTACGAGCAGTACTTC.

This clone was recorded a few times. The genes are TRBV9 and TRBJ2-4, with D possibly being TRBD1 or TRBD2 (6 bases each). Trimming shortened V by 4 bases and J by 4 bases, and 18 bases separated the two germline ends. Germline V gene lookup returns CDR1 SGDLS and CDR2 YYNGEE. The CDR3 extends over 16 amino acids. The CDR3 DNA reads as TGTGCCAGCAGCAGCTCGAGAGGGGGGTTGAAAAACATTCAGTACTTC. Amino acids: CASSSSRGGLKNIQYF.

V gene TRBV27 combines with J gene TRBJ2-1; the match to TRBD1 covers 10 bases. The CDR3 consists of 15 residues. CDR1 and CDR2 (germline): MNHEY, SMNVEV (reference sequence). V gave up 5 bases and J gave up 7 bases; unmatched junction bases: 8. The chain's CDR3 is CASSHRDRGRNEQFF. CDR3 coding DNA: TGTGCCAGCAGTCACCGGGACAGGGGTCGGAATGAGCAGTTCTTC.

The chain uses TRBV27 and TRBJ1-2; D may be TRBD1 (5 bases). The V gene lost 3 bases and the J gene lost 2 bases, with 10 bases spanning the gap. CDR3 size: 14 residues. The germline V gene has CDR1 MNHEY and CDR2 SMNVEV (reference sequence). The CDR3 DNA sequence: TGTGCCAGCAGTTTGGCGGCAGGGAACTATGGCTACACCTTC. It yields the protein CASSLAAGNYGYTF.

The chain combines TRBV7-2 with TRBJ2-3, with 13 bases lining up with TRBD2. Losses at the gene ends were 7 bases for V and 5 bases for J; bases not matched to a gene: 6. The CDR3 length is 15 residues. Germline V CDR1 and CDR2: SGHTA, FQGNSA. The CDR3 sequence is CASKMTSGGRDTQYF. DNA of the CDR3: TGTGCCAGCAAGATGACTAGCGGGGGGAGAGATACGCAGTATTTT.

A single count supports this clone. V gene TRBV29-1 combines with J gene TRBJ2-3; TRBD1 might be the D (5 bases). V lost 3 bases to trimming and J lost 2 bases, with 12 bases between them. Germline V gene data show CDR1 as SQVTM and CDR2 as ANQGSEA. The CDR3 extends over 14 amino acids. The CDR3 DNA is TGCAGCGTTGATGGTCGACAGTACACAGATACGCAGTATTTT. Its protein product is CSVDGRQYTDTQYF.

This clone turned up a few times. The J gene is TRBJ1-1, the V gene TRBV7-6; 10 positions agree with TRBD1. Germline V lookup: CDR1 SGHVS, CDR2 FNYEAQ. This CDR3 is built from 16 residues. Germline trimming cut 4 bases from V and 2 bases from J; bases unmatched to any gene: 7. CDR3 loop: CASSSRQGATNTEAFF. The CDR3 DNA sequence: TGTGCCAGCAGCTCTCGACAGGGGGCTACAAACACTGAAGCTTTCTTT.

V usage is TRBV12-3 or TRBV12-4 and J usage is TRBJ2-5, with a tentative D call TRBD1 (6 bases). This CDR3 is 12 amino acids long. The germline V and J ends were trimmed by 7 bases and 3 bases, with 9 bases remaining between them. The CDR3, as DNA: TGTGCCAGCACCTACAGGGAAGAGACCCAGTACTTC. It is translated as CASTYREETQYF.

DNA of the CDR3: TGTGCCAGCAGCCAAGTGGCAGCTAACTATGGCTACACCTTC. Its protein is CASSQVAANYGYTF. The chain combines TRBV3-1 (or the pseudogene TRBV3-2) with TRBJ1-2, with unresolved D. Germline V gives CDR1 LGHDT, CDR2 YNNKEL (reference sequence). V gave up 1 base and J gave up 0 bases, with 6 bases separating them. The CDR3 spans 14 residues.

The CDR3 protein is CASSLVLAGGVGAKNIQYF. Written as DNA, the CDR3 is TGTGCCAGCAGTTTAGTACTAGCGGGAGGTGTGGGGGCCAAAAACATTCAGTACTTC. The rearrangement joins TRBV27 to TRBJ2-4; 12 bases match TRBD2. Trimming cost V 2 bases and J 1 base; bases outside gene matches: 9. CDR1 is MNHEY and CDR2 is SMNVEV in the germline V gene (reference sequence). The CDR3 has 19 amino acids.

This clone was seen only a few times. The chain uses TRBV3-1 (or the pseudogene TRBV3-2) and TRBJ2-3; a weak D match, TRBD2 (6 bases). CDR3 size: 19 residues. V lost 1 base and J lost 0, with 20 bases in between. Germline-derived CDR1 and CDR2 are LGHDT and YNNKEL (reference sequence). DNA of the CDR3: TGTGCCAGCAGCCAAGGGTCCCCGGGACTCCCCCTCAGCACAGATACGCAGTATTTT. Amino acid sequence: CASSQGSPGLPLSTDTQYF.

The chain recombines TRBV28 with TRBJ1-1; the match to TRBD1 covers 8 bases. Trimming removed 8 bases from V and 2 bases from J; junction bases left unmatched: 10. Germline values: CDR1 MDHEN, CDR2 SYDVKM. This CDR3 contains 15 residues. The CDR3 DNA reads TGTGCCAGCTCCCTCCGGGGACAGGTTAACACTGAAGCTTTCTTT. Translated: CASSLRGQVNTEAFF.

Here the CDR3 DNA reads TGTGCCAGCAGTGAATCAGGAAGTAATTCACCCCTCCACTTT. Its translation: CASSESGSNSPLHF. The chain employs TRBV25-1 and TRBJ1-6; D is unclear. Trimming left V 1 base short and J 6 bases short, with 7 bases between. The CDR3 has 14 amino acids. Looked up from germline, CDR1 is MGHDK and CDR2 is SYGVNS. The full variable domain, with the rest looked up from reference TRBV25-1 and TRBJ1-6, is EADIYQTPRYLVIGTGKKITLECSQTMGHDKMYWYQQDPGMELHLIHYSYGVNSTEKGDLSSESTVSRIRTEHFPLTLESARPSHTSQYLCASSESGSNSPLHFGNGTRLTVT.

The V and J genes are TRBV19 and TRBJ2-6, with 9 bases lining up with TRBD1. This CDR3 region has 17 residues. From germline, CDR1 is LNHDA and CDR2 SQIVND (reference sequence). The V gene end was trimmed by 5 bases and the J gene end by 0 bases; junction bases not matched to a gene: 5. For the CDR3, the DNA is TGTGCCAGTAGTGTCGGGACAGGGAGCTCTGGGGCCAACGTCCTGACTTTC. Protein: CASSVGTGSSGANVLTF.

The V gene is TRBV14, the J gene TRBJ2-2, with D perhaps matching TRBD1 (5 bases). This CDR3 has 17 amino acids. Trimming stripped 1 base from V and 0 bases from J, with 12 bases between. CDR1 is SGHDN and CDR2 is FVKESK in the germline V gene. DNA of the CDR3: TGTGCCAGCAGCCAAGCTTTTGGGGCAGCGAACACCGGGGAGCTGTTTTTT. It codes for CASSQAFGAANTGELFF.

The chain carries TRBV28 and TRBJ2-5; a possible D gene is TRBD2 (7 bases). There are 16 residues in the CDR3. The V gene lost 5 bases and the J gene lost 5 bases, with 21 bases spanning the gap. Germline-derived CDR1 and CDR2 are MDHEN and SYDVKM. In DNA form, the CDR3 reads TGTGCCAGCAGTACTCGAGGGGGGGGCCAATTGGAGACCCAGTACTTC. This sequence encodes CASSTRGGGQLETQYF.

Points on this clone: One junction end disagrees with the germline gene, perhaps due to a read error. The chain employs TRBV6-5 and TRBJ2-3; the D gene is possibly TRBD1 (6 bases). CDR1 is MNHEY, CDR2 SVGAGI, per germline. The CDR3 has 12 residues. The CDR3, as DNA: TGTGCCAGCAGCGCCACAGGGCATATTCTAGATTTT. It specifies CASSATGHILDF.

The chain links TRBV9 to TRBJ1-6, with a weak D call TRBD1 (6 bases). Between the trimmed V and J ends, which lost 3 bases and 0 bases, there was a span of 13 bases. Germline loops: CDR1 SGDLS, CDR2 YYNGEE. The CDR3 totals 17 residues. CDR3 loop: CASSAGTSDSYNSPLHF. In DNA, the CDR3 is TGTGCCAGCAGCGCCGGGACAAGCGACTCCTATAATTCACCCCTCCACTTT.

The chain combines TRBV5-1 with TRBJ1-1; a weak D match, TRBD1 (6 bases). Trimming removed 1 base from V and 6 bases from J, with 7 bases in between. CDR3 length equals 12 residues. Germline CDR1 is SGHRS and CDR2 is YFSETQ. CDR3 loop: CASSLTGPEAFF. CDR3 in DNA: TGCGCCAGCAGCTTGACAGGGCCTGAAGCTTTCTTT.

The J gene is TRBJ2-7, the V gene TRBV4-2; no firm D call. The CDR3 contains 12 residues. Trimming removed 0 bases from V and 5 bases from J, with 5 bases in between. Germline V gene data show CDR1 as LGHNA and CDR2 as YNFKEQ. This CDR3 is CASSQDGHEQYF. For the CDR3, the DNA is TGTGCCAGCAGCCAAGACGGGCACGAGCAGTACTTC.